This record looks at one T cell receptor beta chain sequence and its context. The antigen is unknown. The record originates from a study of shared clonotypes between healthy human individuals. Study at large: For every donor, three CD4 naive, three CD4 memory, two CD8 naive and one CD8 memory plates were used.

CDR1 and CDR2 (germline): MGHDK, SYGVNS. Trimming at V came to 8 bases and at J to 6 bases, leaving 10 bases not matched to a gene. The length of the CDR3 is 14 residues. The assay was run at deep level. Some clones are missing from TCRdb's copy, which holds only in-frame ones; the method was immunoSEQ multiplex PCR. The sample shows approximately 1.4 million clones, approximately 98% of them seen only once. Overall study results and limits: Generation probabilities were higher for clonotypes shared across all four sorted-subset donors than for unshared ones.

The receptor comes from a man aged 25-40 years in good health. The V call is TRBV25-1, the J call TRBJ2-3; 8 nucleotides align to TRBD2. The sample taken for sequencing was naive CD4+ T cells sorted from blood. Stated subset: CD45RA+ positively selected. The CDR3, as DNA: TGTGCCAGCCGCAGCCCGGGAGGGAGCGATACGCAGTATTTT. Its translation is CASRSPGGSDTQYF.